A selection of T cell receptor beta chains follows, all from one sample in a study of monozygotic twins with inflammatory bowel disease. TCRdb reprocessed the 5' RACE reads, with one entry per CDR3 protein and no DNA. The ten most abundant clones cover about 2.3% of a sample with 420,000 or so distinct CDR3 sequences. Sequencing was performed on blood. Every receptor here comes from a human donor with ulcerative colitis or Crohn's disease, or a healthy co-twin of an affected twin (not recorded which). The CDR3 runs from the conserved cysteine through the conserved F or W. The order of the fields is V gene, J gene, CDR3 protein.

V: TRBV6-5; J: TRBJ1-3; CDR3: CASSFPQGWSGNTIYF
V: TRBV7-9; J: TRBJ2-1; CDR3: CASSSTGGGINNEQFF
V: TRBV20-1; J: TRBJ1-3; CDR3: CSARDLLRSGNTIYF
V: TRBV11-2; J: TRBJ2-6; CDR3: CASSPLSGAGAPSGANVLTF
V: TRBV5-1; J: TRBJ2-3; CDR3: CASSLGSGGTNTQYF
V: TRBV29-1; J: TRBJ2-1; CDR3: CSVDRGSLNEQFF
V: TRBV4-2; J: TRBJ2-3; CDR3: CASSQEASFDTQYF
V: TRBV4-1; J: TRBJ1-5; CDR3: CASSQDPEGKSFGGNQPQHF
V: TRBV12-3/TRBV12-4; J: TRBJ1-6; CDR3: CASSLGGYSPLHF
V: TRBV10-3; J: TRBJ2-7; CDR3: CAISESPPLEQYF
V: TRBV12-3/TRBV12-4; J: TRBJ2-5; CDR3: CASTSGHRGRGETQYF
V: TRBV15; J: TRBJ1-4; CDR3: CATSRGSDTSNEKLFF
V: TRBV6-5; J: TRBJ2-7; CDR3: CASSLGDITYEQYF
V: TRBV5-1; J: TRBJ1-4; CDR3: CASSRNTDGEKLFF
V: TRBV30; J: TRBJ1-5; CDR3: CACPLPRAPNQPQHF
V: TRBV6-2/TRBV6-3; J: TRBJ2-1; CDR3: CASSAGQGTRDEQFF
V: TRBV5-6; J: TRBJ2-5; CDR3: CASSPRQLEGDQYF
V: TRBV30; J: TRBJ2-1; CDR3: CAWSTTGFEQFF
V: TRBV7-2; J: TRBJ2-3; CDR3: CASSQVRGATDTQYF
V: TRBV18; J: TRBJ2-5; CDR3: CASSLRQDETQYF
V: TRBV12-3/TRBV12-4; J: TRBJ1-1; CDR3: CASSPTSLGEAFF
V: TRBV20-1; J: TRBJ1-1; CDR3: CSAREGNGNTEAFF
V: TRBV9; J: TRBJ2-3; CDR3: CASSVRGGGTDTQYF
V: TRBV29-1; J: TRBJ1-1; CDR3: CSVNPQGVNTEAFF
V: TRBV7-9; J: TRBJ2-3; CDR3: CASSGRTASTDTQYF
V: TRBV28; J: TRBJ2-7; CDR3: CASRYTSGRLYEQYF
V: TRBV10-3; J: TRBJ2-7; CDR3: CATTLSGSGAPHEQYF
V: TRBV6-2/TRBV6-3; J: TRBJ1-2; CDR3: CASSYSISGTPNYGYTF
V: TRBV16; J: TRBJ1-6; CDR3: CASSQSPKPGQASHNSPLHF